The clone carrying this TCR beta chain was seen once. Its target is not known. The record originates from a study of radiotherapy plus CTLA-4 blockade in lung cancer. Regarding the study as a whole: In blood, after radiotherapy plus ipilimumab, tumor-derived TCR clones expanded. Reported findings show early blood T cell clone dynamics, with interferon-beta, best predicted response.

CDR1 is SGDLS, CDR2 YYNGEE, per germline. V was pared by 2 bases and J by 4 bases, with 15 bases between. The CDR3 consists of 15 residues. The protocol was immunoSEQ multiplex PCR, while the TCRdb copy is restricted to in-frame clones and leaves out a portion. The sample records over 80,000 clones, over 80% being singletons. The sample was peripheral blood, taken from a patient treated with radiotherapy plus ipilimumab. The chain recombines TRBV9 with TRBJ1-2; D is perhaps TRBD1 (5 bases). The clonotype originates from a human donor with non-small cell lung cancer who had stable disease on radiotherapy plus ipilimumab. The CDR3: CASSVDDSSFYGYTF. In DNA form, the CDR3 reads TGTGCCAGCAGCGTCGATGACAGTTCTTTCTATGGCTACACCTTC.